One sample yielded the 32 T cell receptor beta chains listed below, sequenced in a study of shared clonotypes between healthy human individuals. Using immunoSEQ multiplex PCR, the repertoire was profiled, and TCRdb retains in-frame clones only, with some absent. The sample yields approximately 700,000 clones, around three quarters seen once. The sequenced material came from memory CD4+ T cells sorted from blood. The subset here: CD45RA-negative fraction. All receptors derive from a woman in her 30s in good health.

The chain uses TRBV28 and TRBJ2-7; 7 bases agree with TRBD2. The germline V gene has CDR1 MDHEN and CDR2 SYDVKM. Trimming removed 9 bases from V and 0 bases from J; junction bases left unmatched: 2. CDR3 length: 12 amino acids. This CDR3 is CASQRDSYEQYF. Here the CDR3 DNA reads TGTGCCAGTCAGCGGGACTCCTACGAGCAGTACTTC.

The sample holds one count of this clone. CDR3 in DNA: TGCGCCAGCACGACAGGGGTCGACACCGGGGAGCTGTTTTTT. Protein sequence: CASTTGVDTGELFF. The chain couples TRBV5-1 to TRBJ2-2; TRBD1 matches at 8 bases. Germline V gene sequence: CDR1 SGHRS, CDR2 YFSETQ. The CDR3 covers 14 residues. With 6 bases clipped from V and 3 bases from J, the junction kept 4 bases outside the gene matches.

V usage is TRBV5-5 and J usage is TRBJ2-6; 8 bases agree with TRBD1. The CDR3 is made up of 16 amino acids. The J segment lost 0 bases and the V segment lost 7 bases, leaving 6 bases of the junction unmatched. The V gene's germline CDR1 is SGHKS and CDR2 YYEKEE (reference sequence). CDR3 protein: CASRDRLNSGANVLTF. CDR3 coding DNA: TGTGCCAGCCGGGACAGGCTTAACTCTGGGGCCAACGTCCTGACTTTC.

The chain combines TRBV28 with TRBJ2-5; 8 bases align to TRBD2. CDR1 is MDHEN, CDR2 SYDVKM, per germline. The CDR3 has 15 amino acids. Germline trimming cut 7 bases from V and 3 bases from J; bases unmatched to any gene: 10. CDR3 DNA sequence: TGTGCCAGCAATGGGAGGTGGCGGGAGGAAGAGACCCAGTACTTC. It yields the protein CASNGRWREEETQYF.

The chain carries TRBV30 and TRBJ2-1; D tentatively reads TRBD1 or TRBD2 (5 bases each). The V gene's germline CDR1 is GTSNPN and CDR2 SVGIG (reference sequence). This CDR3 is 15 amino acids long. Trimming removed 5 bases from V and 8 bases from J, with 22 bases in between. CDR3 residues: CAWGNGGGTSDEQFF. CDR3 in DNA: TGTGCCTGGGGAAATGGTGGGGGAACTTCCGATGAGCAGTTCTTC.

The chain is built from TRBV6-5 and TRBJ2-7; 10 bases are shared with TRBD2. CDR3 size: 14 residues. Germline CDR1 and CDR2: MNHEY and SVGAGI. The J segment lost 5 bases and the V segment lost 6 bases, leaving 7 bases of the junction unmatched. The CDR3 DNA is TGTGCCAGCAGGCTAATTGGGACTAGCGACGAGCAGTACTTC. Its translation is CASRLIGTSDEQYF.

As to this clone: Other DNA sequences within the sample encode an identical CDR3. The J gene is TRBJ2-7, the V gene TRBV29-1; unclear D gene. V was clipped by 3 bases and J by 1 base, with 7 bases between them. The CDR3 runs to 12 residues. The germline V gene encodes CDR1 SQVTM and CDR2 ANQGSEA. DNA of the CDR3: TGCAGCGTTGACAGTGGATCCTACGAGCAGTACTTC. Amino acids: CSVDSGSYEQYF.

The J gene is TRBJ2-7, the V gene TRBV7-9, with D perhaps matching TRBD2 (5 bases). The CDR3 contains 15 residues. The ends were cut back, 1 base at V and 6 bases at J, with 16 bases in the middle. Germline loops: CDR1 SEHNR, CDR2 FQNEAQ (reference sequence). The CDR3 region is CASSLVVGVISEQYF. CDR3 DNA sequence: TGTGCCAGCAGCTTAGTTGTGGGAGTAATAAGCGAGCAGTACTTC. The full variable domain, rest sourced from reference TRBV7-9 and TRBJ2-7, is DTGVSQNPRHKITKRGQNVTFRCDPISEHNRLYWYRQTLGQGPEFLTYFQNEAQLEKSRLLSDRFSAERPKGSFSTLEIQRTEQGDSAMYLCASSLVVGVISEQYFGPGTRLTVT.

The J gene is TRBJ2-2, the V gene TRBV5-1, with D perhaps TRBD2 (5 bases). V lost 4 bases, J lost 9 bases, and 16 bases lay in between. Germline lookup yields CDR1 SGHRS and CDR2 YFSETQ. The CDR3 has 14 residues. Here the CDR3 reads CASSPQSASRELFF. CDR3 DNA sequence: TGCGCCAGCAGCCCCCAAAGTGCTAGCCGGGAGCTGTTTTTT.

The DNA for the CDR3 is TGTGCCAGCAGCCCAGGTTGGGGGGACGGGCCCCCTGAGCTGTTTTTT. Translating gives CASSPGWGDGPPELFF. The chain couples TRBV11-3 to TRBJ2-2; D may be TRBD2 (6 bases). The CDR3 consists of 16 residues. Trimming cost V 5 bases and J 11 bases, with 24 bases left between them. In germline, CDR1 is SGHNT, CDR2 YENEEA.

The V gene is TRBV18, the J gene TRBJ1-4, with D possibly TRBD1 on 6 matching bases. Germline values: CDR1 KGHSH, CDR2 LQKENI. The CDR3 extends over 16 amino acids. V lost 6 bases, J lost 7 bases, and 21 bases lay in between. CDR3 sequence: CASSPSMGAQGEKLFF. CDR3 bases: TGTGCCAGCTCCCCCAGTATGGGGGCGCAAGGTGAAAAACTGTTTTTT.

J is TRBJ2-7 and V is TRBV11-2; D perhaps matches TRBD1 (5 bases). V was clipped by 2 bases and J by 5 bases, with 13 bases between them. Germline V gene sequence: CDR1 SGHAT, CDR2 FQNNGV. This CDR3 contains 14 residues. Here the CDR3 DNA reads TGTGCCAGCAGCTTACAGGGTATTGACCACGAGCAGTACTTC. Its translation is CASSLQGIDHEQYF.

A remark on this clone: Other DNA sequences within the sample encode an identical CDR3. The chain employs TRBV19 and TRBJ1-5, with D hard to call. With 3 bases removed from V and 1 base from J, the gap between germline ends came to 10 bases. From germline, CDR1 is LNHDA and CDR2 SQIVND (reference sequence). This CDR3 has 15 residues. The CDR3: CASSIALTSNQPQHF. In DNA form, the CDR3 reads TGTGCCAGTAGTATCGCCCTTACAAGCAATCAGCCCCAGCATTTT.

This rearrangement joins TRBV5-1 to TRBJ2-7; 9 positions match TRBD2. Germline trimming cut 0 bases from V and 7 bases from J; bases unmatched to any gene: 11. CDR3 length: 16 amino acids. The V gene's germline CDR1 is SGHRS and CDR2 YFSETQ. The CDR3 nucleotides read TGCGCCAGCAGCTTGGCCCCCGCGGGAGGGCCGGAAGAGCAGTACTTC. As protein: CASSLAPAGGPEEQYF.

Turning to this clone: One junction end does not reproduce the germline sequence, and a read error may be involved. V is TRBV2 and J is TRBJ1-2, with a weak D call TRBD1 (6 bases). The CDR3 is 11 residues long. Germline assignment: CDR1 SNHLY and CDR2 FYNNEI. Written as DNA, the CDR3 is TGTGCCAGCAGTCTCCAGGGGATTCCTCACTTC. This translates into CASSLQGIPHF.

This chain links TRBV6-5 with TRBJ2-7, with D possibly TRBD1 on 5 matching bases. The V and J ends lost 5 bases and 3 bases respectively, with 14 bases between them. The CDR3 runs 14 residues. Germline lookup yields CDR1 MNHEY and CDR2 SVGAGI. The CDR3 is CASSDRDSVYEQYF. As DNA, the CDR3 is TGTGCCAGCAGTGATCGAGACAGTGTCTACGAGCAGTACTTC.

In regard to this clone: One base away lies a much larger clone, so this may be a sequencing read error. Other nucleotide sequences in the sample specify the same CDR3. The V call is TRBV6-5, the J call TRBJ2-7, with D hard to call. Trimming removed 4 bases at V and 3 bases at J, with 4 bases between. There are 11 residues in the CDR3. Germline V gene lookup returns CDR1 MNHEY and CDR2 SVGAGI. CDR3 protein: CASSSYYEQYF. CDR3 nucleotide sequence: TGTGCCAGCAGTTCATACTACGAGCAGTACTTC.

This chain connects TRBV4-1 to TRBJ2-5; D not resolved. CDR1 MGHRA and CDR2 YSYEKL come from the germline V gene. The CDR3 is 13 residues long. Trimming removed 3 bases at V and 5 bases at J, with 10 bases between. The CDR3, as DNA: TGCGCCAGCAGCCACTACTTTCAGGAGACCCAGTACTTC. Its translation: CASSHYFQETQYF.

V and J are TRBV9 and TRBJ2-6; D is unclear. In germline, CDR1 is SGDLS, CDR2 YYNGEE. CDR3 length: 17 residues. Trimming cost V 4 bases and J 0 bases, with 14 bases left between them. The CDR3 loop reads CASSPSMGNSGANVLTF. The DNA for the CDR3 is TGTGCCAGCAGCCCATCCATGGGGAACTCTGGGGCCAACGTCCTGACTTTC.

To note about this clone: With a much larger clone just one base away, this may be a read error. The same CDR3 is also encoded by other DNA sequences in this sample. The J gene is TRBJ2-2, the V gene TRBV11-3; D call uncertain. There are 12 residues in the CDR3. Trimming shortened V by 4 bases and J by 5 bases, and 5 bases separated the two germline ends. Germline V gene data show CDR1 as SGHNT and CDR2 as YENEEA. DNA of the CDR3: TGTGCCAGCAGCTCCGAAACCGGGGAGCTGTTTTTT. Translating gives CASSSETGELFF. The full variable domain, in which reference TRBV11-3 and TRBJ2-2 provide the parts outside the CDR3, is EAGVVQSPRYKIIEKKQPVAFWCNPISGHNTLYWYLQNLGQGPELLIRYENEEAVDDSQLPKDRFSAERLKGVDSTLKIQPAELGDSAVYLCASSSETGELFFGEGSRLTVL.

The chain joins TRBV29-1 to TRBJ1-3, with a possible D match to TRBD1 (5 bases). Germline loops: CDR1 SQVTM, CDR2 ANQGSEA. Trimming took 7 bases from V and 0 from J, leaving 13 bases between them. The CDR3 loop spans 14 amino acids. CDR3 amino acids: CSADTGSSGNTIYF. CDR3 coding DNA: TGCAGCGCCGATACAGGTAGCTCTGGAAACACCATATATTTT.

This clone was detected many times. The chain uses TRBV4-1 and TRBJ2-2; the match to TRBD2 covers 7 bases. There are 17 residues in the CDR3. Germline V gene lookup returns CDR1 MGHRA and CDR2 YSYEKL. Unmatched junction bases numbered 12, after V lost 4 bases and J lost 4 bases. CDR3 in amino acids: CASSPVDMGLSTGELFF. The CDR3 coding sequence is TGCGCCAGCAGCCCTGTGGACATGGGACTATCCACCGGGGAGCTGTTTTTT.

The rearrangement uses TRBV13 and TRBJ1-1, with D uncertain. In germline, CDR1 is PRHDT, CDR2 FYEKMQ (reference sequence). Trimming removed 1 base at V and 8 bases at J, with 5 bases between. The CDR3 has 11 residues. The CDR3 reads CASSLVTEAFF. Written as DNA, the CDR3 is TGTGCCAGCAGCTTAGTTACCGAAGCTTTCTTT.

This clone appeared a single time. The sample has other DNA sequences that encode this CDR3 too. The chain recombines TRBV11-3 with TRBJ2-1; perhaps TRBD2 as D (5 bases). CDR3 length: 15 amino acids. Germline values: CDR1 SGHNT, CDR2 YENEEA. Trimming removed 5 bases from V and 0 bases from J, with 11 bases in between. The CDR3 DNA is TGTGCCAGCAGCCCCCGGGGTGGCTCCTACAATGAGCAGTTCTTC. It yields the protein CASSPRGGSYNEQFF. Supplemented by reference TRBV11-3 and TRBJ2-1, the full variable domain reads EAGVVQSPRYKIIEKKQPVAFWCNPISGHNTLYWYLQNLGQGPELLIRYENEEAVDDSQLPKDRFSAERLKGVDSTLKIQPAELGDSAVYLCASSPRGGSYNEQFFGPGTRLTVL.

This clone has ten or more counts. The J gene is TRBJ2-5, the V gene TRBV2; D gene uncertain. This CDR3 spans 15 amino acids. V was trimmed by 2 bases and J by 8 bases, leaving 18 bases between them. Germline CDR1 reads SNHLY; CDR2 reads FYNNEI. DNA for the CDR3: TGTGCCAGCAGTGAAATGTCTGCCGTCGTAGTAACCCAGTACTTC. This encodes CASSEMSAVVVTQYF.

The chain joins TRBV7-2 to TRBJ2-1, with 11 bases lining up with TRBD1. Losses at the gene ends were 5 bases for V and 7 bases for J; bases not matched to a gene: 7. The CDR3 has 15 amino acids. The V gene's germline CDR1 is SGHTA and CDR2 FQGNSA. CDR3: CASSRTGGGGNEQFF. Written as DNA, the CDR3 is TGTGCCAGCAGCCGGACAGGGGGCGGGGGGAATGAGCAGTTCTTC.

The V call is TRBV30, the J call TRBJ2-5; 7 positions agree with TRBD1. The end of the DNA fits TRBJ2-7 better, so the J call may be wrong. The CDR3 has 13 amino acids. Per the germline V gene, CDR1 is GTSNPN and CDR2 is SVGIG (reference sequence). CDR3 in amino acids: CAWRQGISYEQYF. The CDR3 nucleotides are TGTGCCTGGCGACAGGGTATATCCTACGAGCAGTACTTC.

V is TRBV30 and J is TRBJ2-5, with D perhaps matching TRBD2 (5 bases). In germline, CDR1 is GTSNPN, CDR2 SVGIG (reference sequence). The CDR3 has 11 amino acids. Between the trimmed V and J ends, which lost 0 bases and 11 bases, there was a span of 10 bases. The CDR3 nucleotides are TGTGCCTGGAGTGTGGCGGACTCACAGTACTTC. It yields the protein CAWSVADSQYF.

The rearrangement uses TRBV10-1 and TRBJ2-5; perhaps TRBD1 as D (6 bases). V was clipped by 4 bases and J by 6 bases, with 15 bases between them. Looked up from germline, CDR1 is WNHNN and CDR2 is SYGVQD (reference sequence). The CDR3 sequence is 14 residues long. CDR3 loop: CASSAGDRDKTQYF. CDR3 sequence (DNA): TGCGCCAGCAGTGCCGGGGATAGGGACAAGACCCAGTACTTC.

The genes are TRBV5-4 and TRBJ2-5, with 15 bases fitting TRBD2. CDR1 is SGHNT and CDR2 is YYREEE in the germline V gene (reference sequence). This CDR3 is 16 amino acids long. Trimming took 3 bases from V and 5 from J; bases not matched to a gene: 5. The DNA for the CDR3 is TGTGCCAGCAGCTCCGGGACTAGCGGGAGGTGGGAGACCCAGTACTTC. This translates into CASSSGTSGRWETQYF.

The chain links TRBV11-2 to TRBJ2-1; 7 positions match TRBD2. With 6 bases clipped from V and 9 bases from J, the junction kept 11 bases outside the gene matches. Germline V gene data show CDR1 as SGHAT and CDR2 as FQNNGV. The length of the CDR3 is 14 residues. The CDR3 protein is CASSWTRGQSEQFF. CDR3 in DNA: TGTGCCAGCAGTTGGACTAGAGGTCAGAGTGAGCAGTTCTTC.

CDR3 nucleotide sequence: TGTGCCAGCATGGGGACTAGCGGGAGGGGGAATGAGCAGTTCTTC. Translating gives CASMGTSGRGNEQFF. The chain is built from TRBV2 and TRBJ2-1; TRBD2 agrees at 16 bases. The germline V gene has CDR1 SNHLY and CDR2 FYNNEI. The CDR3 extends over 15 amino acids. Germline trimming cut 7 bases from V and 7 bases from J; bases unmatched to any gene: 4.